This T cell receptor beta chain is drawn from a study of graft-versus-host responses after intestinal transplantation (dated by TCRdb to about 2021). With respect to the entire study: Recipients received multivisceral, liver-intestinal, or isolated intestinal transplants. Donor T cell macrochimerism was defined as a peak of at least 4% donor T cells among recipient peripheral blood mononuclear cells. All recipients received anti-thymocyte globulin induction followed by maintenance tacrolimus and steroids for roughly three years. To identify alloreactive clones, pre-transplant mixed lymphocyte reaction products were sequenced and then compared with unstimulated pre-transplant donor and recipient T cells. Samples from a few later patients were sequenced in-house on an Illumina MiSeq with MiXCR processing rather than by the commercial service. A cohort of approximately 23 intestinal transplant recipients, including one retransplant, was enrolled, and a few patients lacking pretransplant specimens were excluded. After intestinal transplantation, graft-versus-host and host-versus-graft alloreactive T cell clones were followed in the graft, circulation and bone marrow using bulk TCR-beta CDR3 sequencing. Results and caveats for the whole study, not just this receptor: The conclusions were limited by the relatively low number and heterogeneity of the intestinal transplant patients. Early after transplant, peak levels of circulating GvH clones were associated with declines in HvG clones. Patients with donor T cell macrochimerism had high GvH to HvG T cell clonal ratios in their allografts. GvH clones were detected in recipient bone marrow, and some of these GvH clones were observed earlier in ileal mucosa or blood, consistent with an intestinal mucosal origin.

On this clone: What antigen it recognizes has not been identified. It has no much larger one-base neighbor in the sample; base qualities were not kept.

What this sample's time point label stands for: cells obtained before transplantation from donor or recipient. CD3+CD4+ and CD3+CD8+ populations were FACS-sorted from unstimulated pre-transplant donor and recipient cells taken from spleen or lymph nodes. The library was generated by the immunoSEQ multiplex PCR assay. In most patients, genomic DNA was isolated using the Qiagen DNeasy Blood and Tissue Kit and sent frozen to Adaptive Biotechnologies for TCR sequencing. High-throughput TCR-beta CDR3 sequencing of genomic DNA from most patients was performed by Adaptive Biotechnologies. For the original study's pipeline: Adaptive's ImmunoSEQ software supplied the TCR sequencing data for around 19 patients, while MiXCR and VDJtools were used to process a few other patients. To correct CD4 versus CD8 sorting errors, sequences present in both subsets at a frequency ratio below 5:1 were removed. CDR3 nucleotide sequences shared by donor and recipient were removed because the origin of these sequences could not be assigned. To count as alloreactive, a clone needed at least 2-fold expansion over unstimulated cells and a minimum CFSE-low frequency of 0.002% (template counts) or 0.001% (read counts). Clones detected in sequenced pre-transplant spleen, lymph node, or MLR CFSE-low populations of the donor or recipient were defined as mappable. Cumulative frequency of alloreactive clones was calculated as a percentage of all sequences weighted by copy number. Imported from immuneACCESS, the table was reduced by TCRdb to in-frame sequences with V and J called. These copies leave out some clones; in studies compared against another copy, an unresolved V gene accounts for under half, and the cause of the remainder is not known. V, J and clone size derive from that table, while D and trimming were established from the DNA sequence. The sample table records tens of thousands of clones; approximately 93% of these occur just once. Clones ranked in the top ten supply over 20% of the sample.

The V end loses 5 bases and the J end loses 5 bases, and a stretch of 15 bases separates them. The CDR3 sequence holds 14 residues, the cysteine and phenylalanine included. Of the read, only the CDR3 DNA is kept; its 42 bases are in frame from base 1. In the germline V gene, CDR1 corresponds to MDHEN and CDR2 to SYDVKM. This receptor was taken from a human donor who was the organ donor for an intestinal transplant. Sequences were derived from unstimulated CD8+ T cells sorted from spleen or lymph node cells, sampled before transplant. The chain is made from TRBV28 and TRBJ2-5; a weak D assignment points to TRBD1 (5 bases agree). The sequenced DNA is TGTGCCAGCAGTCCCTTCCAGGGTCTGGAGACCCAGTACTTC. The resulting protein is CASSPFQGLETQYF.